One and the same sample provided the 3 T cell receptor beta chains below, sequenced in a study of blood T cell repertoires in COVID-19. The method was immunoSEQ multiplex PCR; TCRdb's version includes in-frame clones alone and lacks a portion of them. The sample contains around 100,000 clones, more than 85% of which appear only once. Sequenced material: peripheral blood. These receptors originate from a human donor in a cohort sampled during active COVID-19.

This chain uses TRBV5-6 with TRBJ2-3; 9 bases match TRBD2. Germline V gene sequence: CDR1 SGHDT, CDR2 YYEEEE. This CDR3 has 16 amino acids. The V segment lost 2 bases and the J segment 0 bases; nucleotides outside the gene matches: 4. The CDR3 loop reads CASSFATSGSTDTQYF. The DNA for the CDR3 is TGTGCCAGCAGCTTCGCCACTAGCGGGAGCACAGATACGCAGTATTTT.

V usage is TRBV29-1 and J usage is TRBJ2-3; weak D call: TRBD2 (5 bases). CDR3 length equals 13 residues. CDR1 and CDR2 from the germline V gene are SQVTM and ANQGSEA. V lost 1 base and J lost 4, with 9 bases in between. CDR3 bases: TGCAGCGTTGAAGTGTCGGGGTCAGATACGCAGTATTTT. Encoded protein: CSVEVSGSDTQYF.

Note on this clone: At the DNA level, this CDR3 is encoded by other sequences in the same sample as well. The chain employs TRBV19 and TRBJ2-7; 8 bases map to TRBD1. Germline CDR1 is LNHDA and CDR2 is SQIVND (reference sequence). V was pared by 1 base and J by 2 bases, with 1 base of the junction left unmatched. This CDR3 has 14 amino acids. CDR3 loop: CASSIGQGTYEQYF. CDR3 DNA sequence: TGTGCCAGTAGTATAGGACAGGGGACCTACGAGCAGTACTTC.